This entry describes one T cell receptor (beta chain). Its antigen is unknown. TCR cDNA, made by 5'RACE template switching, carried an added universal primer site and UMIs. Each CDR3 protein is one row after TCRdb ran MiXCR on the 5' RACE reads. The top ten clones hold 35% to 45% of a sample with about 99,000 distinct CDR3 sequences, about 6% of them seen once. The source of the sample is a study of T cells after yellow fever vaccination. Overall study context: Those fractions that held only low numbers of cells were prepared using the SMART-Seq v4 Ultra Low Input RNA kit.

V lost 1 base and J lost 5; bases outside the gene matches: 6. The germline V gene has CDR1 SGHAT and CDR2 FQNNGV. This CDR3 is 15 amino acids long. Study-level findings and limits: Faster peaking, at day 5 versus 15, marked a secondary response that was weaker. Bulk-population clonotypes that are abundant could appear as contaminants in FACS-sorted repertoires.

The source is a man younger than 35 who received the YFV17D yellow fever vaccine. The sequenced sample was CD8+ T cells sorted from PBMCs, obtained 10 days after the yellow fever booster vaccination. The rearrangement uses TRBV11-2 and TRBJ2-5; 8 bases are shared with TRBD2. The DNA of the CDR3 is TGTGCCAGCAGCTTAGGATATGGCGGGGGGGAGACCCAGTACTTC. It is translated as CASSLGYGGGETQYF. The full variable domain, rest sourced from reference TRBV11-2 and TRBJ2-5, is EAGVAQSPRYKIIEKRQSVAFWCNPISGHATLYWYQQILGQGPKLLIQFQNNGVVDDSQLPKDRFSAERLKGVDSTLKIQPAKLEDSAVYLCASSLGYGGGETQYFGPGTRLLVL.